The 23 T cell receptor beta chains reported below all come from one sample, sequenced in a study of CD8 T cells in Susac syndrome. RNA was extracted with the RNeasy kit, and a quantity of about 0.45 to 1 ug was reverse transcribed using random hexamers. TCRdb used MiXCR to reprocess the immunoSEQ multiplex PCR reads, holding one entry per CDR3 protein. The data contain 300,000 or so distinct CDR3 sequences, about 91% of them singletons. The sequencing sample was made of CD4+ T cells from PBMCs. Receptor source: a human donor with multiple sclerosis.

The CDR3 DNA sequence: TGTGCCAGCTCAACAGGGTCAATGATGGAGTACGAGCAGTACTTC. Translating it yields CASSTGSMMEYEQYF. The chain has TRBV18 and TRBJ2-7, with a possible D match to TRBD1 (6 bases). The CDR3 runs 15 residues. The V end was cut by 5 bases, the J end by 4 bases, with 18 bases between. CDR1 and CDR2 (germline): KGHSH, LQKENI.

The V gene is TRBV6-5, the J gene TRBJ2-7; 9 bases map to TRBD2. The CDR3 is made up of 16 amino acids. Trimming took 2 bases from V and 5 from J; bases not matched to a gene: 10. CDR1 is MNHEY, CDR2 SVGAGI, per germline. In DNA form, the CDR3 reads TGTGCCAGCAGTTACAATTTTCTAGCGGGAATCAACGAGCAGTACTTC. This encodes CASSYNFLAGINEQYF.

This sequence joins TRBV29-1 and TRBJ1-1; TRBD1 is a possible D gene (5 bases). Germline lookup yields CDR1 SQVTM and CDR2 ANQGSEA. With 5 bases removed from V and 7 bases from J, the gap between germline ends came to 14 bases. The CDR3 consists of 12 residues. DNA for the CDR3: TGCAGCGTTCACAGGCCCTCCGGTGAAGCTTTCTTT. This encodes CSVHRPSGEAFF.

This rearrangement joins TRBV7-2 to TRBJ1-2; D unresolved. With 5 bases removed from V and 0 bases from J, the gap between germline ends came to 10 bases. This CDR3 has 14 residues. CDR1 and CDR2 from the germline V gene are SGHTA and FQGNSA. The CDR3 DNA follows: TGTGCCAGCAGCCTGCAGGTTTCTAACTATGGCTACACCTTC. It encodes CASSLQVSNYGYTF.

The chain joins TRBV11-2 to TRBJ1-1, with D possibly matching TRBD1 (6 bases). The CDR3 totals 13 residues. Trimming took off 1 base at V and 6 bases at J, with 9 bases between the two ends. Germline V lookup: CDR1 SGHAT, CDR2 FQNNGV. The CDR3 DNA reads TGTGCCAGCAGCTTAGCTCCAGGGGCTGAAGCTTTCTTT. This translates into CASSLAPGAEAFF.

This sequence joins TRBV7-2 and TRBJ1-1; possible D gene TRBD1, 6 bases. Germline loops: CDR1 SGHTA, CDR2 FQGNSA. The CDR3 contains 15 residues. Trimming removed 7 bases from V and 0 bases from J, with 15 bases in between. The CDR3 reads CASMIQQGVNTEAFF. The DNA of the CDR3 is TGTGCCAGCATGATCCAACAGGGTGTGAACACTGAAGCTTTCTTT.

V gene TRBV29-1 combines with J gene TRBJ2-2; D not resolved. Between the trimmed V and J ends, which lost 7 bases and 6 bases, there was a span of 21 bases. Germline V CDR1 and CDR2: SQVTM, ANQGSEA. The CDR3 is 15 residues long. The CDR3, as DNA: TGCAGCGCTGCGGTCGGCACAGTCTACTCCGGGGAGCTGTTTTTT. The encoded protein is CSAAVGTVYSGELFF.

This clonotype occurred once. This chain joins TRBV19 and TRBJ2-5; D may match TRBD1 or TRBD2 (5 bases each). Germline lookup yields CDR1 LNHDA and CDR2 SQIVND (reference sequence). There are 15 residues in the CDR3. The V gene lost 3 bases and the J gene lost 5 bases, with 16 bases spanning the gap. This CDR3 is CASSIRSGRGETQYF. CDR3 DNA sequence: TGTGCCAGTAGTATCCGCTCGGGACGTGGGGAGACCCAGTACTTC.

J is TRBJ2-3 and V is TRBV28; D might be TRBD1 (6 bases). The CDR3 runs 15 residues. The germline gives CDR1 MDHEN, CDR2 SYDVKM. V was cut by 5 bases and J by 1 base, with 13 bases left in between. The CDR3 spells CASSRQGPGTDTQYF. CDR3 nucleotide sequence: TGTGCCAGCAGTCGTCAGGGGCCAGGCACAGATACGCAGTATTTT.

CDR3 in amino acids: CASGRSTNEKLFF. The DNA for the CDR3 is TGCGCCAGCGGGCGATCAACTAATGAAAAACTGTTTTTT. The J gene is TRBJ1-4, the V gene TRBV5-1; D uncertain. The CDR3 contains 13 residues. Trimming took 7 bases from V and 0 from J, leaving 7 bases between them. CDR1 is SGHRS and CDR2 is YFSETQ in the germline V gene.

The chain is built from TRBV20-1 and TRBJ2-7; weak D call: TRBD1 (6 bases). The CDR3 runs 15 residues. Trimming shortened V by 3 bases and J by 5 bases, and 20 bases separated the two germline ends. Germline lookup yields CDR1 DFQATT and CDR2 SNEGSKA (reference sequence). CDR3 loop: CSASKTALGGHEQYF. Here the CDR3 DNA reads TGCAGTGCTAGTAAAACCGCACTTGGGGGCCACGAGCAGTACTTC.

The CDR3 sequence: CASITGAGAGELFF. CDR3 nucleotides: TGTGCCAGCATTACAGGGGCGGGTGCCGGGGAGCTGTTTTTT. The chain joins TRBV6-1 to TRBJ2-2, with 7 bases aligning to TRBD1. The CDR3 covers 14 residues. Germline V gene lookup returns CDR1 MNHNS and CDR2 SASEGT. Unmatched junction bases numbered 8, after V lost 7 bases and J lost 6 bases.

The chain joins TRBV30 to TRBJ1-2; TRBD1 matches at 10 bases. Germline V CDR1 and CDR2: GTSNPN, SVGIG (reference sequence). The CDR3 extends over 16 amino acids. The V gene end was trimmed by 2 bases and the J gene end by 6 bases; junction bases not matched to a gene: 12. The CDR3: CAWSTRQGARVHGYTF. The CDR3, as DNA: TGTGCCTGGAGTACTAGACAGGGGGCAAGAGTCCATGGCTACACCTTC.

The V and J genes are TRBV5-1 and TRBJ2-1, with 10 bases fitting TRBD2. The germline CDR1 and CDR2 sequences are SGHRS and YFSETQ. V shed 6 bases and J 4 bases; nucleotides not matched to a gene: 7. This CDR3 is built from 15 residues. CDR3 DNA: TGCGCCAGCACGCCGGGACTAGCGACGTACAATGAGCAGTTCTTC. As protein: CASTPGLATYNEQFF.

The rearrangement links TRBV30 to TRBJ2-7; the match to TRBD1 covers 8 bases. J lost 6 bases, V lost 3 bases, and 4 bases had no gene match. Germline CDR1 reads GTSNPN; CDR2 reads SVGIG (reference sequence). CDR3 length equals 12 residues. The CDR3 coding sequence is TGTGCCTGGAGCAGGGGGCATGGCGAGCAGTACTTC. Residues: CAWSRGHGEQYF. Looking up the rest from reference TRBV30 and TRBJ2-7 gives the full variable domain: SQTIHQWPATLVQPVGSPLSLECTVEGTSNPNLYWYRQAAGRGLQLLFYSVGIGQISSEVPQNLSASRPQDRQFILSSKKLLLSDSGFYLCAWSRGHGEQYFGPGTRLTVT.

J is TRBJ2-3 and V is TRBV20-1; tentative D call: TRBD2 (6 bases). V was cut by 6 bases and J by 0 bases, with 16 bases left in between. The CDR3 length is 15 residues. The germline gives CDR1 DFQATT, CDR2 SNEGSKA (reference sequence). The CDR3: CSALSGGQSTDTQYF. The DNA for the CDR3 is TGCAGTGCCCTATCCGGGGGTCAAAGCACAGATACGCAGTATTTT.

The rearrangement joins TRBV7-3 to TRBJ2-5; maybe TRBD1 (6 bases). Trimming pared 2 bases from V and 1 base from J, leaving 17 bases between. Germline CDR1 is SGHTA and CDR2 is FQGTGA. The CDR3 spans 17 residues. The CDR3 is CASSLGPPQGGQETQYF. CDR3 DNA: TGTGCCAGCAGCTTAGGGCCTCCACAGGGCGGCCAAGAGACCCAGTACTTC.

V gene TRBV19 combines with J gene TRBJ1-5; TRBD1 is a possible D gene (5 bases). This CDR3 is 13 amino acids long. Germline V lookup: CDR1 LNHDA, CDR2 SQIVND (reference sequence). Deletions cut 8 bases from V and 7 bases from J, with 15 bases between. CDR3 residues: CASSPNGGQPQHF. The CDR3 DNA is TGTGCCAGTTCCCCTAACGGGGGACAGCCCCAGCATTTT.

V usage is TRBV11-2 and J usage is TRBJ1-2, with TRBD1 as a possible D gene (6 bases). V lost 6 bases and J 7 bases, leaving 18 bases between the germline ends. Looked up from germline, CDR1 is SGHAT and CDR2 is FQNNGV. The CDR3 loop spans 14 amino acids. CDR3 sequence (DNA): TGTGCCAGCAGTCCCGACAGGTCCGGGGGTGGCTACACCTTC. Translation gives CASSPDRSGGGYTF.

The chain uses TRBV11-2 and TRBJ2-2, with 7 nucleotides matching TRBD1. This CDR3 contains 14 residues. V gave up 11 bases and J gave up 1 base; unmatched junction bases: 7. Germline lookup yields CDR1 SGHAT and CDR2 FQNNGV. As DNA, the CDR3 is TGTGCCCTTCGACAGGGCAGGAACACCGGGGAGCTGTTTTTT. It is translated as CALRQGRNTGELFF.

V and J are TRBV7-2 and TRBJ1-4; 7 bases line up with TRBD1. The CDR3 is 15 residues long. Germline V CDR1 and CDR2: SGHTA, FQGNSA. The V gene end was trimmed by 4 bases and the J gene end by 5 bases; junction bases not matched to a gene: 7. CDR3 amino acids: CASSSSGTVNEKLFF. CDR3 nucleotide sequence: TGTGCCAGCAGCTCATCCGGGACAGTCAATGAAAAACTGTTTTTT.

This clonotype was counted between two and nine times. The chain uses TRBV14 and TRBJ2-7, with no clear D. V gave up 3 bases and J gave up 2 bases, with 11 bases separating them. Looked up from germline, CDR1 is SGHDN and CDR2 is FVKESK. The CDR3 contains 14 residues. The chain's CDR3 is CASSHLGGPYEQYF. CDR3 nucleotides: TGTGCCAGCAGCCACCTAGGCGGCCCCTACGAGCAGTACTTC.

CDR3 nucleotides: TGTGCCACCTCGGGACAGGGGGGTAACATTCAGTACTTC. Amino acid sequence: CATSGQGGNIQYF. V is TRBV19 and J is TRBJ2-4; 11 positions match TRBD1. V was pared by 10 bases and J by 7 bases, with 6 bases of the junction left unmatched. The germline gives CDR1 LNHDA, CDR2 SQIVND (reference sequence). The CDR3 consists of 13 residues.